Described below is a single T cell receptor (beta chain) sequence and its context. Its antigen remains unknown. These data originate in a study of T cells after yellow fever vaccination. Per the germline V gene, CDR1 is DFQATT and CDR2 is SNEGSKA (reference sequence). The germline V and J ends were trimmed by 0 bases and 6 bases, with 15 bases remaining between them. This CDR3 is 15 amino acids long. MiXCR was run by TCRdb on the 5' RACE reads, yielding one entry per CDR3 protein. The sample has approximately 550,000 distinct CDR3 sequences, roughly a fifth seen once; the top ten hold 14%. Study-level results: Researchers report a weaker secondary response that nonetheless peaked faster, day 5 versus 15.

The chain recombines TRBV20-1 with TRBJ2-1; D ambiguous. The sequencing used PBMCs, collected 15 days after the yellow fever booster vaccination. The source is a man under 40 who received the YFV17D yellow fever vaccine. The CDR3 sequence: CSARDLVLSSNEQFF. The CDR3 coding sequence is TGCAGTGCTAGAGATCTAGTGCTCTCTTCCAATGAGCAGTTCTTC.